The 22 T cell receptor beta chains below all came from one sample that was sequenced in a study of blood T cell repertoires in COVID-19. Sequenced by immunoSEQ multiplex PCR; TCRdb stores in-frame clones only, minus some. The sample lists around 250,000 clones; 90% to 95% were seen once. The sample taken for sequencing was PBMCs or T cells enriched from blood (not recorded which). These receptors were taken from a human donor in a cohort exposed to, infected with or recovered from COVID-19 (not recorded which). The donor label of this sample is uncertain.

The gene calls are TRBV3-1 (or the pseudogene TRBV3-2) and TRBJ1-2; the D gene is possibly TRBD1 (5 bases). Germline V gene data show CDR1 as LGHDT and CDR2 as YNNKEL (reference sequence). This CDR3 comprises 15 residues. V was pared by 0 bases and J by 8 bases, with 16 bases between. In nucleotides, the CDR3 is TGTGCCAGCAGCCAAGACCTAATTAGGGGTGACGGCTACACCTTC. Translation gives CASSQDLIRGDGYTF.

The chain combines TRBV3-1 (or the pseudogene TRBV3-2) with TRBJ2-1; 16 bases are shared with TRBD2. The V gene end was trimmed by 3 bases and the J gene end by 11 bases; junction bases not matched to a gene: 7. Germline V CDR1 and CDR2: LGHDT, YNNKEL (reference sequence). The CDR3 has 16 residues. The CDR3 spells CASSQSGTSGGAKQFF. The CDR3 DNA reads TGTGCCAGCAGCCAGAGTGGGACTAGCGGGGGGGCGAAGCAGTTCTTC.

The rearrangement joins TRBV14 to TRBJ2-1, with a tentative D call TRBD2 (5 bases). In germline, CDR1 is SGHDN, CDR2 FVKESK. V lost 0 bases and J lost 0, with 6 bases in between. This CDR3 region has 15 residues. CDR3 loop: CASSQDSGSYNEQFF. CDR3 DNA sequence: TGTGCCAGCAGCCAAGACAGCGGCTCCTACAATGAGCAGTTCTTC.

This clone was found once. The chain employs TRBV18 and TRBJ1-1; 9 bases are a match to TRBD1. This CDR3 spans 16 amino acids. Germline-derived CDR1 and CDR2 are KGHSH and LQKENI. The J segment lost 0 bases and the V segment lost 4 bases, leaving 6 bases of the junction unmatched. CDR3 DNA: TGTGCCAGCTCACGAGGGACAGGGTGGATGAACACTGAAGCTTTCTTT. It yields the protein CASSRGTGWMNTEAFF.

This chain joins TRBV7-9 and TRBJ1-2, with 9 bases identical to TRBD1. V shed 5 bases, J shed 12 bases, and the junction held 13 bases outside the gene matches. The germline CDR1 and CDR2 sequences are SEHNR and FQNEAQ (reference sequence). The CDR3 extends over 14 amino acids. CDR3 sequence reads: CASSPSGQGLGHTF. Here the CDR3 DNA reads TGTGCCAGCAGCCCCTCCGGACAGGGGTTGGGGCACACCTTC.

The CDR3 sequence: CASSLVGRGTEAFF. CDR3 bases: TGTGCCAGCAGCCTGGTGGGGCGGGGGACTGAAGCTTTCTTT. The V and J genes are TRBV5-6 and TRBJ1-1; D is possibly TRBD1 (5 bases). The CDR3 runs 14 residues. V was pared by 4 bases and J by 5 bases, with 15 bases between. The germline V gene encodes CDR1 SGHDT and CDR2 YYEEEE.

CDR3 sequence: CASSQDSVTGNTIYF. DNA of the CDR3: TGTGCCAGCAGCCAAGATAGTGTGACTGGAAACACCATATATTTT. The chain employs TRBV3-1 (or the pseudogene TRBV3-2) and TRBJ1-3, with no clear D. This CDR3 is built from 15 residues. Trimming pared 0 bases from V and 2 bases from J, leaving 8 bases between. The V gene's germline CDR1 is LGHDT and CDR2 YNNKEL (reference sequence).

The V and J genes are TRBV3-1 (or the pseudogene TRBV3-2) and TRBJ2-2, with TRBD2 matching 10 bases. The CDR3 is 19 residues long. CDR1 LGHDT and CDR2 YNNKEL come from the germline V gene (reference sequence). With 0 bases clipped from V and 5 bases from J, the junction kept 12 bases outside the gene matches. The CDR3 here is CASSQDLGPAGGWTGELFF. CDR3 in DNA: TGTGCCAGCAGCCAAGATCTGGGGCCAGCGGGGGGGTGGACCGGGGAGCTGTTTTTT.

This clone was counted a single time. The chain couples TRBV7-2 to TRBJ1-3; TRBD1 aligns across 7 bases. The CDR3 covers 14 residues. The V segment lost 4 bases and the J segment 0 bases; nucleotides outside the gene matches: 0. Germline assignment: CDR1 SGHTA and CDR2 FQGNSA. The CDR3 sequence: CASSWDSSGNTIYF. The CDR3 DNA follows: TGTGCCAGCAGCTGGGACAGCTCTGGAAACACCATATATTTT.

This chain links TRBV11-1 with TRBJ1-2, with 7 bases matching TRBD1. CDR1 and CDR2 from the germline V gene are SGHAT and FQDESV (reference sequence). The CDR3 sequence is 13 residues long. The J segment lost 5 bases and the V segment lost 4 bases, leaving 4 bases of the junction unmatched. The chain's CDR3 is CASSSTQGYGYTF. For the CDR3, the DNA is TGTGCCAGCAGCTCGACACAGGGGTATGGCTACACCTTC.

The CDR3 is CASLRVGYGYTF. The CDR3 DNA follows: TGTGCCAGCCTCCGAGTTGGCTATGGCTACACCTTC. The chain carries TRBV2 and TRBJ1-2; D remains unclear. Trimming cost V 8 bases and J 4 bases, with 11 bases left between them. The CDR3 extends over 12 amino acids. Germline CDR1 reads SNHLY; CDR2 reads FYNNEI.

The chain has TRBV11-2 and TRBJ1-2, with D possibly being TRBD1 (6 bases). Trimming removed 1 base at V and 0 bases at J, with 12 bases between. The CDR3 runs 16 residues. In germline, CDR1 is SGHAT, CDR2 FQNNGV. The CDR3 region has the DNA TGTGCCAGCAGCTTAGCTCCGGACAGAGCTAACTATGGCTACACCTTC. Amino acid sequence: CASSLAPDRANYGYTF.

For the CDR3, the DNA is TGTGCCAGCAGCCAGGGTCAGCGGGAGCAGTACTTC. It translates to CASSQGQREQYF. The chain joins TRBV3-1 (or the pseudogene TRBV3-2) to TRBJ2-7; TRBD2 might be the D (5 bases). CDR1 is LGHDT and CDR2 is YNNKEL in the germline V gene (reference sequence). This CDR3 region has 12 residues. The germline V and J ends were trimmed by 3 bases and 7 bases, with 10 bases remaining between them.

V is TRBV9 and J is TRBJ1-5; D is possibly TRBD1 (6 bases). The germline V gene encodes CDR1 SGDLS and CDR2 YYNGEE. The V end lost 2 bases, the J end lost 4 bases, and 13 bases lay between the germline ends. This CDR3 comprises 15 residues. Written as DNA, the CDR3 is TGTGCCAGCAGCGTCGAGGGGGGGCCGAATCAGCCCCAGCATTTT. As protein: CASSVEGGPNQPQHF. Looking up the rest from reference TRBV9 and TRBJ1-5 gives the full variable domain: DSGVTQTPKHLITATGQRVTLRCSPRSGDLSVYWYQQSLDQGLQFLIQYYNGEERAKGNILERFSAQQFPDLHSELNLSSLELGDSALYFCASSVEGGPNQPQHFGDGTRLSIL.

V is TRBV6-5 and J is TRBJ1-2, with a possible D match to TRBD1 (6 bases). Germline V gene data show CDR1 as MNHEY and CDR2 as SVGAGI. V lost 10 bases and J lost 6, with 18 bases in between. This CDR3 has 13 amino acids. CDR3: CATMEPQGNGYTF. In nucleotides, the CDR3 is TGTGCCACCATGGAACCACAGGGAAATGGCTACACCTTC.

The chain uses TRBV11-2 and TRBJ2-7, with a possible D match to TRBD1 (6 bases). The CDR3 totals 16 residues. CDR1 and CDR2 from the germline V gene are SGHAT and FQNNGV. Trimming took off 3 bases at V and 5 bases at J, with 20 bases between the two ends. Here the CDR3 DNA reads TGTGCCAGCAGCTTCCTAAGAGGGGGTACCATCGACGAGCAGTACTTC. This encodes CASSFLRGGTIDEQYF.

The chain carries TRBV19 and TRBJ2-1; D may be TRBD2 (7 bases). CDR1 is LNHDA and CDR2 is SQIVND in the germline V gene (reference sequence). Trimming cost V 3 bases and J 9 bases, with 15 bases left between them. This CDR3 is 14 amino acids long. CDR3 in amino acids: CASSMGGGAAEQFF. The CDR3 bases are TGTGCCAGTAGTATGGGAGGGGGGGCAGCTGAGCAGTTCTTC.

The chain's CDR3 is CAISDGGDTEAFF. The CDR3 coding sequence is TGTGCCATCAGTGACGGGGGGGACACTGAAGCTTTCTTT. The chain is built from TRBV10-3 and TRBJ1-1, with D perhaps matching TRBD1 (5 bases). This CDR3 region has 13 residues. Trimming took off 3 bases at V and 3 bases at J, with 8 bases between the two ends. The germline V gene has CDR1 ENHRY and CDR2 SYGVKD.

The chain carries TRBV11-2 and TRBJ2-2, with D perhaps matching TRBD1 (6 bases). Deletions cut 4 bases from V and 4 bases from J, with 10 bases between. The CDR3 is 14 residues long. In germline, CDR1 is SGHAT, CDR2 FQNNGV. In DNA form, the CDR3 reads TGTGCCAGCAGCTCCACAGGGTCCACCGGGGAGCTGTTTTTT. It codes for CASSSTGSTGELFF.

CDR3 nucleotides: TGTGCCAGCAGCCAAGATTCCGGAGGTGGAGGTCAGCCCCAGCATTTT. It translates to CASSQDSGGGGQPQHF. The gene calls are TRBV3-1 (or the pseudogene TRBV3-2) and TRBJ1-5, with D unclear. The CDR3 has 16 residues. Looked up from germline, CDR1 is LGHDT and CDR2 is YNNKEL (reference sequence). V was clipped by 0 bases and J by 6 bases, with 15 bases between them.

V gene TRBV12-5 combines with J gene TRBJ2-1; 10 nucleotides agree with TRBD2. Trimming took 4 bases from V and 2 from J; bases not matched to a gene: 2. Germline CDR1 reads LGHNT; CDR2 reads FRNRAP. This CDR3 is built from 15 residues. The CDR3: CASGSGLAAYNEQFF. The CDR3 region has the DNA TGTGCTAGTGGTTCCGGACTAGCGGCCTACAATGAGCAGTTCTTC. Looking up the rest from reference TRBV12-5 and TRBJ2-1 gives the full variable domain: DARVTQTPRHKVTEMGQEVTMRCQPILGHNTVFWYRQTMMQGLELLAYFRNRAPLDDSGMPKDRFSAEMPDATLATLKIQPSEPRDSAVYFCASGSGLAAYNEQFFGPGTRLTVL.

V gene TRBV27 combines with J gene TRBJ2-7; 10 bases fit TRBD1. Trimming cost V 5 bases and J 5 bases; bases outside gene matches: 3. The CDR3 covers 13 residues. Germline values: CDR1 MNHEY, CDR2 SMNVEV (reference sequence). CDR3 loop: CASSPGTGDEQYF. The CDR3 DNA sequence: TGTGCCAGCAGTCCCGGGACAGGGGACGAGCAGTACTTC.